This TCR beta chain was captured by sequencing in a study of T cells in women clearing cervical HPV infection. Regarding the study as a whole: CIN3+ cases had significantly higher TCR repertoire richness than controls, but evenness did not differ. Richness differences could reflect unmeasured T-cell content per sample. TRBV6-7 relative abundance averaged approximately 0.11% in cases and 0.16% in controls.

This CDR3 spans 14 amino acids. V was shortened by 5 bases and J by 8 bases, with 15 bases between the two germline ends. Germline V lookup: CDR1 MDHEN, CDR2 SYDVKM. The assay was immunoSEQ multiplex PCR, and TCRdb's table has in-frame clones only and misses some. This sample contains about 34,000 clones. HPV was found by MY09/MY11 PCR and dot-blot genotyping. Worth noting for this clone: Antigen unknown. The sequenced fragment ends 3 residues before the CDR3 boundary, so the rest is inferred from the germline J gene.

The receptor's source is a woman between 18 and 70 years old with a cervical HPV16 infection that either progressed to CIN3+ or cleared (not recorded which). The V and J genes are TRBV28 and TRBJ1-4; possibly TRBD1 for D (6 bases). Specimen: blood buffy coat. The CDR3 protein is CASSTPGENEKLFF. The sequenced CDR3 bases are TGTGCCAGCAGTACGCCAGGGGAGAACGAAAAA.